The 9 T cell receptor beta chains below were found in one sample sequenced in a study of shared clonotypes between healthy human individuals. TCRdb's copy holds only in-frame clones and misses some; the assay was immunoSEQ multiplex PCR. The sample has around 1.5 million clones; 95% to 99% are singletons. The sequenced sample consisted of naive CD4+ T cells sorted from blood. Subset in this sample: CD45RA+ positively selected. The receptors were gathered from a man aged 25-45 years in good health.

In DNA form, the CDR3 reads TGCGCCAGCAGCTTGGAACTAGCGGGAATGGGCCGATCGGGACACGAGCAGTACTTC. It specifies CASSLELAGMGRSGHEQYF. The chain carries TRBV5-1 and TRBJ2-7; 10 bases fit TRBD2. This CDR3 has 19 residues. Trimming at V came to 0 bases and at J to 5 bases, leaving 17 bases not matched to a gene. CDR1 is SGHRS and CDR2 is YFSETQ in the germline V gene. The full variable domain, rest sourced from reference TRBV5-1 and TRBJ2-7, is KAGVTQTPRYLIKTRGQQVTLSCSPISGHRSVSWYQQTPGQGLQFLFEYFSETQRNKGNFPGRFSGRQFSNSRSEMNVSTLELGDSALYLCASSLELAGMGRSGHEQYFGPGTRLTVT.

The chain joins TRBV18 to TRBJ1-4; D possibly corresponds to TRBD1 (5 bases). Per germline, CDR1 KGHSH and CDR2 LQKENI. The CDR3 is 15 residues long. Trimming took 2 bases from V and 4 from J, leaving 11 bases between them. CDR3 region: CASSPEGPSNEKLFF. For the CDR3, the DNA is TGTGCCAGCTCACCAGAGGGGCCGAGTAATGAAAAACTGTTTTTT.

The V and J genes are TRBV5-1 and TRBJ2-3; maybe TRBD1 (6 bases). V lost 2 bases, J lost 2 bases, and 12 bases lay in between. Germline lookup yields CDR1 SGHRS and CDR2 YFSETQ. The CDR3 has 15 amino acids. In DNA form, the CDR3 reads TGCGCCAGCAGCTTCGGACAGTCCCCCACAGATACGCAGTATTTT. Translating gives CASSFGQSPTDTQYF. The full variable domain, in which reference TRBV5-1 and TRBJ2-3 provide the parts outside the CDR3, is KAGVTQTPRYLIKTRGQQVTLSCSPISGHRSVSWYQQTPGQGLQFLFEYFSETQRNKGNFPGRFSGRQFSNSRSEMNVSTLELGDSALYLCASSFGQSPTDTQYFGPGTRLTVL.

This clone showed up just a few times. The chain recombines TRBV6-6 with TRBJ1-2; D perhaps matches TRBD1 (6 bases). Trimming stripped 7 bases from V and 3 bases from J, with 9 bases between. The CDR3 is 12 residues long. Germline V gene lookup returns CDR1 MNHNY and CDR2 SVGAGI (reference sequence). The CDR3 DNA follows: TGTGCCAGCATCGGGGGCTACTATGGCTACACCTTC. This sequence encodes CASIGGYYGYTF.

The chain recombines TRBV7-3 with TRBJ2-5, with D possibly TRBD2 on 5 matching bases. Trimming took 2 bases from V and 4 from J, leaving 11 bases between them. In germline, CDR1 is SGHTA, CDR2 FQGTGA. CDR3 size: 14 residues. CDR3 DNA sequence: TGTGCCAGCAGCTTAGATCGGCGGGCAGAGACCCAGTACTTC. Its protein is CASSLDRRAETQYF.

The chain uses TRBV6-6 and TRBJ1-3; unclear D gene. There are 16 residues in the CDR3. Trimming took 6 bases from V and 0 from J, leaving 15 bases between them. Germline V gives CDR1 MNHNY, CDR2 SVGAGI (reference sequence). Here the CDR3 DNA reads TGTGCCAGCAGCCCACCGAGGGCGGCCTCTGGAAACACCATATATTTT. This translates into CASSPPRAASGNTIYF.

The sample holds one count of this clone. The CDR3 reads CASSPDFGNTIYF. CDR3 sequence (DNA): TGTGCCAGCAGCCCTGACTTCGGAAACACCATATATTTT. The chain employs TRBV6-5 and TRBJ1-3; D is unclear. V lost 6 bases to trimming and J lost 4 bases, with 10 bases between them. Germline-derived CDR1 and CDR2 are MNHEY and SVGAGI. The CDR3 covers 13 residues.

The chain joins TRBV11-2 to TRBJ1-1, with D perhaps matching TRBD1 (5 bases). CDR3 size: 17 residues. V gave up 0 bases and J gave up 1 base, with 15 bases separating them. Germline V gives CDR1 SGHAT, CDR2 FQNNGV. The CDR3 sequence is CASSLDRGLQANTEAFF. The CDR3 DNA follows: TGTGCCAGCAGCTTAGATCGTGGGTTACAGGCGAACACTGAAGCTTTCTTT.

The J gene is TRBJ2-7, the V gene TRBV21-1; the D call in the table, TRBD2, was not verified against the DNA. TRBV21-1 is marked as a pseudogene. The CDR3 is 16 amino acids. CDR3 sequence reads: CASSKGLAGGDYEQYF. The DNA of the CDR3 is TGTGCCAGCAGCAAAGGACTAGCGGGAGGGGACTACGAGCAGTACTTC.